This record covers a single T cell receptor (beta chain). The CDR3 runs 15 residues. V gave up 5 bases and J gave up 0 bases; unmatched junction bases: 3. From germline, CDR1 is MNHNS and CDR2 SASEGT. These data are taken from a study of T cell changes during pregnancy in multiple sclerosis. The protocol was immunoSEQ multiplex PCR, while the TCRdb copy is restricted to in-frame clones and leaves out a portion. Found here are some 85,000 clones, 90% to 95% of them singletons; the top ten hold 1.1%. The sequencing used peripheral blood, collected in the second trimester of pregnancy. The receptor comes from a female donor with multiple sclerosis, enrolled in a pregnancy study. The genes are TRBV6-1 and TRBJ2-2; 7 positions match TRBD1. CDR3 DNA: TGTGCCAGCAGTATGGGACAGCCGAACACCGGGGAGCTGTTTTTT. Translating gives CASSMGQPNTGELFF.